One sample yielded the 9 T cell receptor beta chains listed below, sequenced in a study of T-cell reconstitution after alpha-beta-depleted transplantation in children. The TCRbeta library incorporated unique molecular identifiers. TCRdb called the PCR reads again in MiXCR, with one record for every CDR3 protein. The table includes around 600,000 distinct CDR3 sequences, under 12% detected once. The sequences come from PBMCs from the stem cell graft donor, collected from the stem cell graft. Receptor source: a human donor who donated a stem cell graft to a child with acute myeloid leukemia.

This clonotype was recorded a few times. The chain couples TRBV20-1 to TRBJ2-1; 12 nucleotides match TRBD2. The CDR3 is made up of 15 amino acids. The trim removed 2 bases at V and 6 bases at J, leaving 5 bases unmatched. Germline CDR1 reads DFQATT; CDR2 reads SNEGSKA (reference sequence). CDR3 sequence: CSARRTSGITNEQFF. CDR3 coding DNA: TGCAGTGCTAGAAGGACTAGCGGGATCACCAATGAGCAGTTCTTC.

This clonotype was observed many times. The chain couples TRBV27 to TRBJ2-1; TRBD2 might be the D (6 bases). This CDR3 comprises 15 residues. V was trimmed by 2 bases and J by 13 bases, leaving 21 bases between them. Germline CDR1 and CDR2: MNHEY and SMNVEV (reference sequence). The CDR3 DNA reads as TGTGCCAGCAGTTTAAGCCCCCCAGGGAGGTCACACCAGTTCTTC. Amino acids: CASSLSPPGRSHQFF.

This clonotype was counted ten times or more. The chain is built from TRBV12-5 and TRBJ1-5; D is undetermined. Between the trimmed V and J ends, which lost 1 base and 0 bases, there was a span of 10 bases. CDR3 size: 16 residues. Germline V lookup: CDR1 LGHNT, CDR2 FRNRAP. Here the CDR3 DNA reads TGTGCTAGTGGTTTGGAAGAACTATATAGCAATCAGCCCCAGCATTTT. It codes for CASGLEELYSNQPQHF.

This clonotype has just a few counts. This chain uses TRBV25-1 with TRBJ2-7; 8 bases line up with TRBD1. With 4 bases clipped from V and 3 bases from J, the junction kept 8 bases outside the gene matches. In germline, CDR1 is MGHDK, CDR2 SYGVNS. The CDR3 consists of 15 residues. CDR3 region: CASSARDRINYEQYF. The CDR3 DNA follows: TGTGCCAGCAGTGCCCGGGACAGGATAAACTACGAGCAGTACTTC.

The chain combines TRBV18 with TRBJ2-3, with D possibly being TRBD1 or TRBD2 (5 bases each). This CDR3 comprises 13 residues. Trimming shortened V by 7 bases and J by 3 bases, and 11 bases separated the two germline ends. Germline V lookup: CDR1 KGHSH, CDR2 LQKENI. DNA for the CDR3: TGTGCCAGCTTATCGGGGCAGACAGATACGCAGTATTTT. It translates to CASLSGQTDTQYF.

The table lists this clonotype with a few counts. The chain joins TRBV12-3 or TRBV12-4 to TRBJ1-4; TRBD1 might be the D (5 bases). The CDR3 sequence is 13 residues long. Trimming shortened V by 7 bases and J by 7 bases, and 13 bases separated the two germline ends. The CDR3 DNA sequence: TGTGCCAGCACCCGGGGGTGGGCTGAAAAACTGTTTTTT. Residues: CASTRGWAEKLFF.

The genes are TRBV28 and TRBJ2-7; D possibly uses TRBD1 or TRBD2 (5 bases each). The CDR3 loop spans 14 amino acids. CDR1 is MDHEN and CDR2 is SYDVKM in the germline V gene. The V end was cut by 8 bases, the J end by 1 base, with 15 bases between. The CDR3 protein is CASSGQGPSYEQYF. The CDR3 bases are TGTGCCAGCTCTGGGCAGGGACCATCCTACGAGCAGTACTTC.

This clonotype was recorded a few times. The chain employs TRBV6-1 and TRBJ1-6; D call uncertain. CDR1 and CDR2 (germline): MNHNS, SASEGT. The V end lost 6 bases, the J end lost 9 bases, and 15 bases lay between the germline ends. The CDR3 is 14 residues long. The CDR3 DNA reads TGTGCCAGCAGAAATTGGAGCCCCACTTCACCCCTCCACTTT. Protein: CASRNWSPTSPLHF.

The table lists this clonotype with many counts. The chain couples TRBV4-1 to TRBJ2-3; possible D gene TRBD2, 5 bases. The CDR3 is 13 residues long. The V end lost 4 bases, the J end lost 11 bases, and 16 bases lay between the germline ends. Germline V gives CDR1 MGHRA, CDR2 YSYEKL. CDR3: CASSLPSGSGQYF. In DNA form, the CDR3 reads TGCGCCAGCAGCCTCCCGTCGGGCAGCGGGCAGTATTTT.